Listed here is a single TCR beta chain. The antigen is unknown. RNA was isolated and reverse transcribed to cDNA, the sequencing template. TCRdb keeps only in-frame clones here, not all; method: immunoSEQ multiplex PCR. Of about 150,000 clones detected, roughly 48% appear once; the ten largest clones hold over 5.5%. The sample originates from a study of CD8+ T cells in alopecia areata. As for the study in general: Tofacitinib ran 6 to 18 months, followed by 6 months off drug.

The investigators collected lesional scalp punch biopsies and peripheral blood from alopecia areata patients. Findings and limits, study-wide: Scalp sample data also include resident alphabeta T cells from normal skin.

The ends were cut back, 7 bases at V and 4 bases at J, with 12 bases in the middle. This CDR3 is built from 12 residues. From germline, CDR1 is SQVTM and CDR2 ANQGSEA. The chain carries TRBV29-1 and TRBJ2-3; possibly TRBD1 for D (5 bases). Sequenced material: CD4+ T cells sorted from blood. This clonotype was obtained from a human donor with alopecia areata. The CDR3 DNA follows: TGCAGCGGGGCACAGGTGGCAGATACGCAGTATTTT. It codes for CSGAQVADTQYF.